The 24 T cell receptor beta chains reported below all come from one sample, sequenced in a study of T cells in Graves' hyperthyroidism and ophthalmopathy (dated by TCRdb to between 2018 and 2020). Libraries were prepared through multiplex PCR. Instrument on record: Illumina HiSeq 2000. TCR beta CDR3 regions were amplified from RNA transcripts. The first round of RT-PCR for the TCR CDR3 was performed with the HTBI primer set and the Qiagen OneStep RT-PCR kit. The public reads were quality trimmed at Q25 with fastp and then assembled into clones with MiXCR by TCRdb, keeping productive beta chains. All rows with the same CDR3 protein become a single entry with the most common DNA and genes. The sample has 530,000 or so distinct CDR3 sequences on record, 35% to 55% of them singletons. The biggest ten clones account for about 8.3% of the sample. Sequencing was done on a sample of peripheral blood or thyroid tissue (not recorded which). The source is a young woman with Graves' hyperthyroidism.

Ten or more counts support this clonotype. The CDR3 protein is CASSSSGTGFNYGYTF. The DNA for the CDR3 is TGTGCCAGCAGCTCATCCGGGACAGGGTTTAACTATGGCTACACCTTC. The V gene is TRBV7-9, the J gene TRBJ1-2, with 9 positions matching TRBD1. V shed 4 bases, J shed 1 base, and the junction held 7 bases outside the gene matches. The CDR3 runs to 16 residues. CDR1 SEHNR and CDR2 FQNEAQ come from the germline V gene (reference sequence). The whole variable domain, remainder taken from reference TRBV7-9 and TRBJ1-2, is DTGVSQNPRHKITKRGQNVTFRCDPISEHNRLYWYRQTLGQGPEFLTYFQNEAQLEKSRLLSDRFSAERPKGSFSTLEIQRTEQGDSAMYLCASSSSGTGFNYGYTFGSGTRLTVV.

The table lists this clonotype with many counts. V usage is TRBV24-1 and J usage is TRBJ1-5; D is ambiguous. The CDR3 runs to 14 residues. Germline loops: CDR1 KGHDR, CDR2 SFDVKD. V was shortened by 6 bases and J by 3 bases, with 11 bases between the two germline ends. CDR3 sequence (DNA): TGTGCCACCAGTTCCCGCGTAAACAATCAGCCCCAGCATTTT. This sequence encodes CATSSRVNNQPQHF.

As for this clonotype: This sequence may be a read error, since a much larger clone differs from it by one base. The V and J genes are TRBV12-5 and TRBJ1-1; D may be TRBD1 (5 bases). CDR3 length: 13 residues. Germline CDR1 and CDR2: LGHNT and FRNRAP. The CDR3 region is CAGGLAGRGEAFF. In DNA form, the CDR3 reads TGTGCTGGTGGTTTGGCGGGGCGGGGTGAAGCTTTCTTT.

This clonotype has ten or more counts. The chain links TRBV7-7 to TRBJ2-5; possible D gene TRBD1, 6 bases. Germline V lookup: CDR1 SSHAT, CDR2 FNYEAQ (reference sequence). V was shortened by 5 bases and J by 2 bases, with 9 bases between the two germline ends. The CDR3 covers 13 residues. For the CDR3, the DNA is TGTGCCAGCAGCCCTCAGGGGCAAGAGACCCAGTACTTC. Amino acids: CASSPQGQETQYF.

V gene TRBV7-2 combines with J gene TRBJ1-2, with unresolved D. This CDR3 spans 12 amino acids. CDR1 and CDR2 (germline): SGHTA, FQGNSA. V lost 5 bases and J 4 bases, leaving 8 bases between the germline ends. This CDR3 is CASSPTPYGYTF. CDR3 nucleotides: TGTGCCAGCAGCCCAACTCCCTATGGCTACACCTTC.

This clonotype was seen more than once but under ten times. A much bigger clone sits one base away, suggesting this may be a read error. The V and J genes are TRBV7-9 and TRBJ2-7; 11 bases align to TRBD1. The V segment lost 5 bases and the J segment 4 bases; nucleotides outside the gene matches: 7. The length of the CDR3 is 15 residues. Germline V gene data show CDR1 as SEHNR and CDR2 as FQNEAQ (reference sequence). CDR3 sequence reads: CASSPGQGAIYEQYF. Here the CDR3 DNA reads TGTGCCAGCAGCCCCGGACAGGGGGCCATTTACGAGCAGTACTTC.

The chain has TRBV7-9 and TRBJ1-1; 8 nucleotides agree with TRBD1. The CDR3 runs to 14 residues. The J segment lost 8 bases and the V segment lost 6 bases, leaving 11 bases of the junction unmatched. Per the germline V gene, CDR1 is SEHNR and CDR2 is FQNEAQ (reference sequence). This CDR3 is CASSSWTGRREAFF. For the CDR3, the DNA is TGTGCCAGCAGTTCCTGGACAGGGCGGAGAGAAGCTTTCTTT. The whole variable domain, filled in from reference TRBV7-9 and TRBJ1-1, reads DTGVSQNPRHKITKRGQNVTFRCDPISEHNRLYWYRQTLGQGPEFLTYFQNEAQLEKSRLLSDRFSAERPKGSFSTLEIQRTEQGDSAMYLCASSSWTGRREAFFGQGTRLTVV.

This clonotype appeared many times. The V call is TRBV7-9, the J call TRBJ2-7; 10 bases line up with TRBD2. The germline V gene has CDR1 SEHNR and CDR2 FQNEAQ (reference sequence). V gave up 5 bases and J gave up 5 bases; unmatched junction bases: 6. The CDR3 has 14 amino acids. CDR3 sequence: CASSQAGGPDEQYF. As DNA, the CDR3 is TGTGCCAGCAGCCAAGCGGGAGGGCCAGACGAGCAGTACTTC.

The sample holds many counts of this clonotype. This chain connects TRBV12-3 or TRBV12-4 to TRBJ2-7; 10 bases fit TRBD2. V gave up 2 bases and J gave up 4 bases; unmatched junction bases: 5. The CDR3 contains 15 residues. The CDR3 spells CASSLRGTSVYEQYF. For the CDR3, the DNA is TGTGCCAGCAGTTTAAGAGGGACTAGCGTGTACGAGCAGTACTTC.

This clonotype was recorded at least ten times. The rearrangement uses TRBV10-3 and TRBJ1-1, with a possible D match to TRBD1 (5 bases). CDR1 is ENHRY, CDR2 SYGVKD, per germline. V lost 2 bases to trimming and J lost 0 bases, with 7 bases between them. The CDR3 loop spans 14 amino acids. The CDR3 is CAISELGVNTEAFF. The CDR3 DNA reads as TGTGCCATCAGTGAGCTGGGGGTGAACACTGAAGCTTTCTTT.

This clonotype has more than one count but fewer than ten. The rearrangement joins TRBV11-3 to TRBJ2-3, with D unresolved. Deletions cut 0 bases from V and 6 bases from J, with 10 bases between. Germline values: CDR1 SGHNT, CDR2 YENEEA. This CDR3 contains 14 residues. CDR3 region: CASSLDSPRDTQYF. In DNA, the CDR3 is TGTGCCAGCAGCTTAGATTCTCCAAGGGATACGCAGTATTTT.

This chain uses TRBV5-1 with TRBJ2-6, with 14 bases fitting TRBD2. CDR3 length equals 18 residues. V shed 6 bases and J 3 bases; nucleotides not matched to a gene: 8. Germline-derived CDR1 and CDR2 are SGHRS and YFSETQ. The CDR3 sequence: CASNLGLAGEDGANVLTF. CDR3 coding DNA: TGCGCCAGCAATTTGGGACTAGCGGGAGAAGATGGGGCCAACGTCCTGACTTTC.

In its sample, this clonotype was seen a few times. The V gene is TRBV29-1, the J gene TRBJ1-5; D is unclear. CDR1 is SQVTM, CDR2 ANQGSEA, per germline. The CDR3 sequence is 13 residues long. Trimming took off 6 bases at V and 14 bases at J, with 23 bases between the two ends. CDR3 DNA: TGCAGCGTCGGCGGACTAGCGGGAGGTAACGAGCATTTT. Protein product: CSVGGLAGGNEHF.

The rearrangement joins TRBV2 to TRBJ1-5; 7 bases line up with TRBD1. The CDR3 has 14 amino acids. Germline V gene lookup returns CDR1 SNHLY and CDR2 FYNNEI. V was pared by 4 bases and J by 4 bases, with 4 bases of the junction left unmatched. CDR3 amino acids: CASSATRGNQPQHF. Here the CDR3 DNA reads TGTGCCAGCAGTGCTACCAGGGGGAATCAGCCCCAGCATTTT.

The gene calls are TRBV27 and TRBJ1-2; D gene uncertain. The V end lost 6 bases, the J end lost 4 bases, and 9 bases lay between the germline ends. CDR3 length: 12 amino acids. Germline loops: CDR1 MNHEY, CDR2 SMNVEV (reference sequence). The CDR3 nucleotides are TGTGCCAGCAGGGGCAACTTCTATGGCTACACCTTC. This gives the protein CASRGNFYGYTF.

The chain links TRBV11-1 to TRBJ1-4; TRBD1 is a possible D gene (5 bases). This CDR3 has 15 residues. From germline, CDR1 is SGHAT and CDR2 FQDESV (reference sequence). The ends were cut back, 0 bases at V and 16 bases at J, with 21 bases in the middle. The CDR3 nucleotides are TGTGCCAGCAGCTTAGCGGGACCAGTGGGCAATGAGCAGTTTTTT. The encoded protein is CASSLAGPVGNEQFF.

The chain carries TRBV7-9 and TRBJ1-1; D ambiguous. The CDR3 runs 12 residues. V was clipped by 8 bases and J by 10 bases, with 17 bases between them. Germline lookup yields CDR1 SEHNR and CDR2 FQNEAQ (reference sequence). CDR3 DNA sequence: TGTGCCAGCTTCGGCGGGGTAGCGGGAGCTTTCTTT. Translation gives CASFGGVAGAFF.

As concerns this clonotype: This sequence may be a read error, since a much larger clone differs from it by one base. The rearrangement links TRBV24-1 to TRBJ1-2; 7 positions agree with TRBD1. The CDR3 covers 14 residues. Germline CDR1 reads KGHDR; CDR2 reads SFDVKD. The CDR3 loop reads CASSTTGLGPRGTF. CDR3 nucleotide sequence: TGTGCCAGCAGTACGACAGGGTTGGGACCTCGGGGCACCTTC.

The rearrangement links TRBV7-2 to TRBJ1-4; D unresolved. The V gene's germline CDR1 is SGHTA and CDR2 FQGNSA. The CDR3 is made up of 14 amino acids. Trimming removed 2 bases from V and 5 bases from J, with 9 bases in between. The CDR3 here is CASSLLGINEKLFF. CDR3 nucleotides: TGTGCCAGCAGCTTACTGGGGATCAATGAAAAACTGTTTTTT.

The chain has TRBV2 and TRBJ2-7; 9 bases agree with TRBD2. The J call may be faulty, since TRBJ2-1 better matches the DNA end. Looked up from germline, CDR1 is SNHLY and CDR2 is FYNNEI. The CDR3 has 15 amino acids. The CDR3 here is CASSEEGGRAIEQFF. CDR3 bases: TGTGCCAGCAGTGAAGAGGGCGGGAGGGCCATTGAGCAGTTCTTC.

This clonotype appeared once. J is TRBJ1-1 and V is TRBV10-3; TRBD1 might be the D (6 bases). The CDR3 spans 13 residues. Germline CDR1 is ENHRY and CDR2 is SYGVKD. Trimming stripped 7 bases from V and 2 bases from J, with 11 bases between. The CDR3 nucleotides read TGTGCCATCATGGGGGCGGGTAACACTGAAGCTTTCTTT. Protein: CAIMGAGNTEAFF.

This clonotype was observed a few times. This chain joins TRBV18 and TRBJ1-1; D is ambiguous. The germline V gene encodes CDR1 KGHSH and CDR2 LQKENI. Trimming pared 2 bases from V and 4 bases from J, leaving 11 bases between. This CDR3 comprises 14 residues. The CDR3 nucleotides are TGTGCCAGCTCACCAACGACGGCGGCCACTGAAGCTTTCTTT. It codes for CASSPTTAATEAFF.

This clonotype came up a few times. The chain uses TRBV11-2 and TRBJ2-3; 11 positions match TRBD2. CDR1 is SGHAT, CDR2 FQNNGV, per germline. The CDR3 extends over 17 amino acids. J was trimmed by 5 bases and V by 4 bases; bases with no gene match: 11. The CDR3: CASSYLGLAEIQDTQYF. Here the CDR3 DNA reads TGTGCCAGCAGCTACCTGGGACTAGCGGAAATCCAAGATACGCAGTATTTT.

The CDR3 loop reads CASSIMGSLNTEAFF. Written as DNA, the CDR3 is TGTGCCAGTAGTATTATGGGCAGCTTGAACACTGAAGCTTTCTTT. The chain links TRBV19 to TRBJ1-1; no definite D call. Per the germline V gene, CDR1 is LNHDA and CDR2 is SQIVND (reference sequence). The CDR3 loop spans 15 amino acids. Between the trimmed V and J ends, which lost 3 bases and 0 bases, there was a span of 11 bases.